The T cell receptor (beta chain) under discussion was sequenced for a study of cytomegalovirus exposure and HLA in healthy donors (dated by TCRdb to the late 2010s). Broadly, across the study: The 500 to 700 repertoires of the first cohort and the roughly 120 validation repertoires were produced on the same platform, according to a later analysis. The study was designed to test whether signatures of past pathogen exposure could be identified by cataloging public T cell receptors. Along with the roughly 670-subject first cohort, a separate validation cohort of over 90 different subjects was used. High-throughput TCR immunosequencing, statistical association of individual TCRs with disease status, and machine learning were combined to predict cytomegalovirus infection status. Here is what the overall study found, with its caveats: In vitro tests confirmed that a few of the cytomegalovirus-associated TCR beta chains recognize cytomegalovirus antigens. The authors suggested that the approach could potentially be generalized to other disease states and immunological phenotypes. Cytomegalovirus status was reported to be diagnosed by the classifier with high specificity and sensitivity in both the original and validation cohorts. The study listed 150 to 200 TCR beta chains as associated with cytomegalovirus. A later analysis had no HLA typing for the validation cohort, so co-occurrence there was scored across all 120 repertoires. Most TCR sequences were observed very rarely across donors, whereas some public TCRs were present in many individuals. In a later analysis, TCRs clustered in the first cohort were found to also tend to co-occur in the roughly 130 validation repertoires, with around 94% of cluster scores above 0.

Including the terminal cysteine and phenylalanine, the CDR3 comprises 16 residues. Only the CDR3 DNA is retained, 48 bases long and in frame from the first base. V is cut back by 2 bases and J by 6 bases, with 7 bases in the junction unmatched. Per the germline V gene (reference sequence), SEHNR is the CDR1 and FQNEAQ is the CDR2. Comment on this clone: The antigen it recognizes is unknown. No base qualities exist here, and no much larger clone lies one base off it.

The library was produced with the immunoSEQ multiplex PCR assay. The source study handled its data this way. To diagnose cytomegalovirus status from the catalog of TCR beta chain sequences, a statistical classification framework was built. The immuneACCESS repertoire file appears here via TCRdb, limited to in-frame rearrangements. These files lack a portion of the clones; in checked studies, under half of the deficit traces to unresolved V genes, and the cause of the others is not known. V and J calls and clone size are as listed in that table; D and trimming were resolved from the DNA. This sample lists around 110,000 clones; 88% were detected once. The ten largest clonotypes hold more than 1.5% of the sample. The donors belonged to the validation cohort of about 120 subjects, which was separate from the approximately 700-subject first cohort.

This sequence uses TRBV7-9 and TRBJ2-3; the central 11 bases match TRBD2. This receptor was obtained from a woman aged 18-29 years in good health and CMV-seropositive. Sequencing was carried out using PBMCs. The nucleotide sequence reads TGTGCCAGCAGCTTACTTAGCGGGGGGGCAAGGGATACGCAGTATTTT. This encodes CASSLLSGGARDTQYF.